Below, 27 T cell receptor beta chains from the same sample are listed, as sequenced in a study of cytomegalovirus exposure and HLA in healthy donors. Primers included in the PCR were 60 Vbeta and 13 Jbeta primers. Sequencing used immunoSEQ multiplex PCR; TCRdb keeps in-frame clones, though not all of them. Among 95,000 to 120,000 clones, approximately 80% were seen once, and the ten largest hold around 2.5%. Sequenced input: PBMCs. The receptors come from a young woman in good health and CMV-seronegative.

V usage is TRBV5-6 and J usage is TRBJ1-5; 7 nucleotides agree with TRBD1. Germline CDR1 SGHDT, CDR2 YYEEEE. J was trimmed by 2 bases and V by 2 bases; bases with no gene match: 4. The CDR3 totals 15 residues. CDR3 DNA: TGTGCCAGCAGCTTTACCGGGACAGGCAATCAGCCCCAGCATTTT. It translates to CASSFTGTGNQPQHF.

The rearrangement joins TRBV27 to TRBJ1-5; D is unclear. Germline V gene lookup returns CDR1 MNHEY and CDR2 SMNVEV (reference sequence). The CDR3 is 13 residues long. With 5 bases removed from V and 0 bases from J, the gap between germline ends came to 5 bases. DNA for the CDR3: TGTGCCAGCAGTCTAACTAGCAATCAGCCCCAGCATTTT. This sequence encodes CASSLTSNQPQHF.

This chain uses TRBV28 with TRBJ2-7, with 12 bases matching TRBD2. Trimming took 1 base from V and 4 from J; bases not matched to a gene: 20. Germline assignment: CDR1 MDHEN and CDR2 SYDVKM. This CDR3 has 21 amino acids. The CDR3 reads CASSLSVLEALAGGLLYEQYF. As DNA, the CDR3 is TGTGCCAGCAGTTTATCGGTCTTAGAGGCCCTAGCGGGAGGGTTGTTATACGAGCAGTACTTC. The whole variable domain, filled in from reference TRBV28 and TRBJ2-7, reads DVKVTQSSRYLVKRTGEKVFLECVQDMDHENMFWYRQDPGLGLRLIYFSYDVKMKEKGDIPEGYSVSREKKERFSLILESASTNQTSMYLCASSLSVLEALAGGLLYEQYFGPGTRLTVT.

The chain combines TRBV29-1 with TRBJ2-7; possible D gene TRBD1, 5 bases. Trimming shortened V by 4 bases and J by 5 bases, and 15 bases separated the two germline ends. The CDR3 has 13 amino acids. Germline CDR1 reads SQVTM; CDR2 reads ANQGSEA. CDR3 bases: TGCAGCGTTGGAACCCCAGGGTTGGACGAGCAGTACTTC. Protein product: CSVGTPGLDEQYF.

This rearrangement joins TRBV18 to TRBJ1-5; 9 nucleotides agree with TRBD1. There are 16 residues in the CDR3. V lost 0 bases and J lost 7; bases outside the gene matches: 7. Germline CDR1 and CDR2: KGHSH and LQKENI. In DNA form, the CDR3 reads TGTGCCAGCTCACCACCGGGGACAGGGAACGGACAGCCCCAGCATTTT. Protein sequence: CASSPPGTGNGQPQHF.

The chain carries TRBV7-9 and TRBJ2-6; D gene ambiguous. Trimming shortened V by 5 bases and J by 0 bases, and 5 bases separated the two germline ends. CDR3 size: 14 residues. Germline assignment: CDR1 SEHNR and CDR2 FQNEAQ (reference sequence). The CDR3: CASSRDSGANVLTF. Written as DNA, the CDR3 is TGTGCCAGCAGCAGAGACTCTGGGGCCAACGTCCTGACTTTC.

The J gene is TRBJ1-4, the V gene TRBV6-5; D is ambiguous. Germline V CDR1 and CDR2: MNHEY, SVGAGI. There are 16 residues in the CDR3. Trimming cost V 2 bases and J 5 bases, with 15 bases left between them. CDR3 in DNA: TGTGCCAGCAGTTACGAGGGATCCATAGGGAATGAAAAACTGTTTTTT. As protein: CASSYEGSIGNEKLFF.

The rearrangement links TRBV12-5 to TRBJ1-5; D unresolved. Trimming stripped 0 bases from V and 4 bases from J, with 13 bases between. The CDR3 contains 16 residues. Germline assignment: CDR1 LGHNT and CDR2 FRNRAP. The CDR3 sequence is CASGLVLGPANQPQHF. The CDR3 region has the DNA TGTGCTAGTGGTTTGGTACTAGGGCCAGCAAATCAGCCCCAGCATTTT.

The chain uses TRBV7-9 and TRBJ1-4; 7 positions match TRBD1. This CDR3 contains 14 residues. Trimming cost V 5 bases and J 8 bases; bases outside gene matches: 8. Per the germline V gene, CDR1 is SEHNR and CDR2 is FQNEAQ (reference sequence). CDR3 protein: CASSHDRDVEKLFF. CDR3 nucleotides: TGTGCCAGCAGCCATGACAGGGATGTAGAAAAACTGTTTTTT.

Here the CDR3 reads CASSFTERGMNTEAFF. For the CDR3, the DNA is TGTGCCAGCAGCTTCACGGAAAGGGGAATGAACACTGAAGCTTTCTTT. V is TRBV7-8 and J is TRBJ1-1; maybe TRBD1 (5 bases). Germline V gene sequence: CDR1 SGHVS, CDR2 FQNEAQ. This CDR3 spans 16 amino acids. Trimming removed 3 bases from V and 0 bases from J, with 14 bases in between.

This clone appeared a few times. This chain uses TRBV6-1 with TRBJ1-5; D is unclear. Germline V gene lookup returns CDR1 MNHNS and CDR2 SASEGT. Between the trimmed V and J ends, which lost 0 bases and 5 bases, there was a span of 11 bases. The CDR3 loop spans 15 amino acids. The CDR3 DNA reads as TGTGCCAGCAGTGAAGCCAACAGACCCTATCAGCCCCAGCATTTT. Its protein is CASSEANRPYQPQHF.

The J gene is TRBJ2-1, the V gene TRBV7-2, with D possibly being TRBD1 (5 bases). The germline CDR1 and CDR2 sequences are SGHTA and FQGNSA. Trimming removed 0 bases from V and 7 bases from J, with 13 bases in between. This CDR3 has 15 residues. The CDR3 DNA reads as TGTGCCAGCAGCTTAGCTGCAGGGTTGTCTAATGAGCAGTTCTTC. Translating gives CASSLAAGLSNEQFF.

The chain joins TRBV13 to TRBJ1-1, with TRBD1 matching over 7 bases. V was pared by 8 bases and J by 10 bases, with 16 bases of the junction left unmatched. The CDR3 sequence is 14 residues long. Germline V gene sequence: CDR1 PRHDT, CDR2 FYEKMQ (reference sequence). In nucleotides, the CDR3 is TGTGCCAGCCGCCGAACAGGGGAGGAACTTAGAGCTTTCTTT. Translated: CASRRTGEELRAFF.

CDR3 bases: TGTGCCAGCTTGGGGCTCAGCTCCTACAATGAGCAGTTCTTC. Its translation: CASLGLSSYNEQFF. The chain has TRBV28 and TRBJ2-1; D might be TRBD1 (5 bases). This CDR3 has 14 residues. V lost 8 bases and J 0 bases, leaving 11 bases between the germline ends. Germline V gene data show CDR1 as MDHEN and CDR2 as SYDVKM. The full variable domain, with the rest looked up from reference TRBV28 and TRBJ2-1, is DVKVTQSSRYLVKRTGEKVFLECVQDMDHENMFWYRQDPGLGLRLIYFSYDVKMKEKGDIPEGYSVSREKKERFSLILESASTNQTSMYLCASLGLSSYNEQFFGPGTRLTVL.

The CDR3 loop is CASGLDRLAGGQSSYNEQFF. The CDR3 DNA reads TGTGCTAGTGGTTTGGACCGACTAGCGGGGGGTCAAAGCTCCTACAATGAGCAGTTCTTC. V gene TRBV12-5 combines with J gene TRBJ2-1; TRBD2 agrees at 13 bases. Per the germline V gene, CDR1 is LGHNT and CDR2 is FRNRAP. J was trimmed by 0 bases and V by 1 base; bases with no gene match: 9. CDR3 length equals 20 residues. Together with reference TRBV12-5 and TRBJ2-1, the CDR3 gives the full variable domain: DARVTQTPRHKVTEMGQEVTMRCQPILGHNTVFWYRQTMMQGLELLAYFRNRAPLDDSGMPKDRFSAEMPDATLATLKIQPSEPRDSAVYFCASGLDRLAGGQSSYNEQFFGPGTRLTVL.

This chain joins TRBV5-6 and TRBJ1-3; TRBD1 matches 8 bases. Germline-derived CDR1 and CDR2 are SGHDT and YYEEEE. This CDR3 contains 16 residues. J lost 1 base, V lost 4 bases, and 7 bases had no gene match. The CDR3: CASSPNRGMSGNTIYF. The CDR3 region has the DNA TGTGCCAGCAGCCCAAACAGGGGGATGTCTGGAAACACCATATATTTT.

The genes are TRBV10-3 and TRBJ1-1; D possibly corresponds to TRBD1 (6 bases). Looked up from germline, CDR1 is ENHRY and CDR2 is SYGVKD. The CDR3 covers 14 residues. Between the trimmed V and J ends, which lost 4 bases and 2 bases, there was a span of 11 bases. The CDR3 DNA sequence: TGTGCCATCAGTGGGACAGCTATTAACACTGAAGCTTTCTTT. It is translated as CAISGTAINTEAFF.

J is TRBJ2-7 and V is TRBV6-6; TRBD2 might be the D (6 bases). From germline, CDR1 is MNHNY and CDR2 SVGAGI (reference sequence). V lost 0 bases and J lost 6, with 18 bases in between. This CDR3 contains 16 residues. The CDR3 sequence: CASSYSIPGVHGEQYV. The CDR3 nucleotides read TGTGCCAGCAGTTACTCGATTCCGGGGGTCCACGGCGAGCAGTACGTC.

The chain is built from TRBV19 and TRBJ1-5; TRBD1 aligns across 8 bases. Germline V lookup: CDR1 LNHDA, CDR2 SQIVND (reference sequence). The CDR3 extends over 15 amino acids. Trimming removed 7 bases from V and 4 bases from J; junction bases left unmatched: 9. The chain's CDR3 is CASMRGQGGNQPQHF. CDR3 sequence (DNA): TGTGCCAGTATGCGAGGACAGGGCGGGAATCAGCCCCAGCATTTT.

The gene calls are TRBV7-9 and TRBJ1-4, with 9 bases lining up with TRBD1. The CDR3 extends over 14 amino acids. J was trimmed by 8 bases and V by 5 bases; bases with no gene match: 6. Germline CDR1 is SEHNR and CDR2 is FQNEAQ (reference sequence). The CDR3 loop reads CASSTGTGREKLFF. For the CDR3, the DNA is TGTGCCAGCAGCACCGGGACAGGGCGGGAAAAACTGTTTTTT.

This chain uses TRBV1 with TRBJ2-3; TRBD2 reflects the table's D call only, with no check against the DNA. TRBV1 constitutes a pseudogene. This CDR3 is 17 amino acids long. CDR3 sequence: CTSSRPLAGGGTDTQYF. The CDR3 DNA reads as TGCACCAGCAGCCGACCCCTGGCGGGGGGAGGTACAGATACGCAGTATTTT.

The V gene is TRBV5-6, the J gene TRBJ2-5; 7 bases are shared with TRBD2. TRBJ2-7 explains the end of the DNA better; the J call may be wrong. CDR3 length equals 14 residues. Germline loops: CDR1 SGHDT, CDR2 YYEEEE. DNA of the CDR3: TGTGCCAGCAGCCCCCAGCGGGGTCTCTACGAGCAGTACTTC. Translated: CASSPQRGLYEQYF.

V usage is TRBV19 and J usage is TRBJ1-1; TRBD1 aligns across 8 bases. CDR1 is LNHDA and CDR2 is SQIVND in the germline V gene (reference sequence). J lost 3 bases, V lost 4 bases, and 1 base had no gene match. The CDR3 extends over 13 amino acids. The DNA of the CDR3 is TGTGCCAGTAGTAAGACAGGGGACACTGAAGCTTTCTTT. It is translated as CASSKTGDTEAFF.

The rearrangement joins TRBV2 to TRBJ1-4, with 7 bases aligning to TRBD1. The V gene's germline CDR1 is SNHLY and CDR2 FYNNEI. There are 15 residues in the CDR3. The trim removed 5 bases at V and 0 bases at J, leaving 3 bases unmatched. DNA of the CDR3: TGTGCCAGCAGTCGACAGGGCGCAACTAATGAAAAACTGTTTTTT. Its protein is CASSRQGATNEKLFF. The full variable domain, completed using reference TRBV2 and TRBJ1-4, is EPEVTQTPSHQVTQMGQEVILRCVPISNHLYFYWYRQILGQKVEFLVSFYNNEISEKSEIFDDQFSVERPDGSNFTLKIRSTKLEDSAMYFCASSRQGATNEKLFFGSGTQLSVL.

The chain recombines TRBV10-3 with TRBJ1-1; 7 positions agree with TRBD1. The germline gives CDR1 ENHRY, CDR2 SYGVKD. The J segment lost 2 bases and the V segment lost 5 bases, leaving 2 bases of the junction unmatched. The length of the CDR3 is 13 residues. The CDR3 loop is CAISRDRNTEAFF. The CDR3 coding sequence is TGTGCCATCAGTCGGGACAGAAACACTGAAGCTTTCTTT.

CDR3 sequence: CASSERGDNQPQHF. The CDR3 DNA reads as TGTGCCAGCAGTGAGCGGGGGGACAATCAGCCCCAGCATTTT. V usage is TRBV6-1 and J usage is TRBJ1-5, with a tentative D call TRBD1 (5 bases). Looked up from germline, CDR1 is MNHNS and CDR2 is SASEGT. The CDR3 totals 14 residues. V lost 3 bases, J lost 3 bases, and 9 bases lay in between.

V usage is TRBV4-2 and J usage is TRBJ2-7; D ambiguous. The CDR3 runs 15 residues. Germline assignment: CDR1 LGHNA and CDR2 YNFKEQ. With 5 bases removed from V and 0 bases from J, the gap between germline ends came to 14 bases. The CDR3 sequence: CASSLTPLSSYEQYF. For the CDR3, the DNA is TGTGCCAGCAGCTTAACCCCTCTGAGCTCCTACGAGCAGTACTTC.